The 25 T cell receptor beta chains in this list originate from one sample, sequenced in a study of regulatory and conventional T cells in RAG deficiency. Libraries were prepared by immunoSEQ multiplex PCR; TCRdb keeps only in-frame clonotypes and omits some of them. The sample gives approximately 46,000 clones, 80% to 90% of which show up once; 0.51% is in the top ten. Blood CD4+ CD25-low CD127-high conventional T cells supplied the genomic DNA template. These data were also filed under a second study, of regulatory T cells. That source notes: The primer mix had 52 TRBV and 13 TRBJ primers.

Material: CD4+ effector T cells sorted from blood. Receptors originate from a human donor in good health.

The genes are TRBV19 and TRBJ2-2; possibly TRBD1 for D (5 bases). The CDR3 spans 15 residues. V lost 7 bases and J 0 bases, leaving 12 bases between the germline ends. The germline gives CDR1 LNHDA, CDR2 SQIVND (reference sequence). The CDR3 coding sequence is TGTGCCAGTACCGGGCGGACAACGAACACCGGGGAGCTGTTTTTT. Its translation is CASTGRTTNTGELFF.

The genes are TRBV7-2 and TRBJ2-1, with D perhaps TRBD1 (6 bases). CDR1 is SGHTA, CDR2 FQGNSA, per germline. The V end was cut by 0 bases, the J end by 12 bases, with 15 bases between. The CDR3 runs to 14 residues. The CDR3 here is CASSLAQGTPGQFF. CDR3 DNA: TGTGCCAGCAGCTTAGCACAGGGAACCCCTGGGCAGTTCTTC.

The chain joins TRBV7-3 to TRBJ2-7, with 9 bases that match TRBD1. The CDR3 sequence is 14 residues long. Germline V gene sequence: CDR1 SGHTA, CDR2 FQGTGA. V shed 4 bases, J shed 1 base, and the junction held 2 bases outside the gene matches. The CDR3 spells CASSSTGGSYEQYF. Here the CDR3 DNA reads TGTGCCAGCAGCTCGACAGGGGGTTCCTACGAGCAGTACTTC.

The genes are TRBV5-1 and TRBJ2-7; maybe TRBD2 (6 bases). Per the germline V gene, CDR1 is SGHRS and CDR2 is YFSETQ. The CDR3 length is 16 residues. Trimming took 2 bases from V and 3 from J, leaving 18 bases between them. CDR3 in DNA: TGCGCCAGCAGCTTTAATGGCGGGACGGAGGTCTACGAGCAGTACTTC. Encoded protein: CASSFNGGTEVYEQYF.

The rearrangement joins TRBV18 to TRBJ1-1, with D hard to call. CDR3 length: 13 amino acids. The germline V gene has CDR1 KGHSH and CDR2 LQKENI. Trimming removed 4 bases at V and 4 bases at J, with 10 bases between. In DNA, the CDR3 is TGTGCCAGCTCACGAGCGGAGGGCACTGAAGCTTTCTTT. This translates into CASSRAEGTEAFF.

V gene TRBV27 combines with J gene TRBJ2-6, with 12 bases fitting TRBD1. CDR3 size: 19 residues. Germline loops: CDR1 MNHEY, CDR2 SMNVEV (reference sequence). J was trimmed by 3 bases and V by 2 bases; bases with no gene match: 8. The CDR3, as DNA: TGTGCCAGCAGTTTAGGGACAGGGGGCGCTAAGGGTGGGGCCAACGTCCTGACTTTC. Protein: CASSLGTGGAKGGANVLTF.

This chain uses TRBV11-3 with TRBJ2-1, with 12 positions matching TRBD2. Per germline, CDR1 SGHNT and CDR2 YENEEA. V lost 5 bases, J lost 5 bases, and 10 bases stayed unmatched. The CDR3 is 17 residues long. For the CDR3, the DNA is TGTGCCAGCAGCGATACGGGACTAGCGGGTGGGCACAATGAGCAGTTCTTC. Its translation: CASSDTGLAGGHNEQFF.

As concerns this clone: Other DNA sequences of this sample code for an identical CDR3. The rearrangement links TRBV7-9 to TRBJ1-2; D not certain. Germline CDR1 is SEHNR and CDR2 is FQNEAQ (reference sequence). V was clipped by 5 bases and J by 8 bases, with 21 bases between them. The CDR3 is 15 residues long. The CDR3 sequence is CASSLHDTGRGGYTF. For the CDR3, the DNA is TGTGCCAGCAGCCTACATGACACCGGGCGAGGGGGCTACACCTTC. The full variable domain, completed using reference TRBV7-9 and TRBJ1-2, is DTGVSQNPRHKITKRGQNVTFRCDPISEHNRLYWYRQTLGQGPEFLTYFQNEAQLEKSRLLSDRFSAERPKGSFSTLEIQRTEQGDSAMYLCASSLHDTGRGGYTFGSGTRLTVV.

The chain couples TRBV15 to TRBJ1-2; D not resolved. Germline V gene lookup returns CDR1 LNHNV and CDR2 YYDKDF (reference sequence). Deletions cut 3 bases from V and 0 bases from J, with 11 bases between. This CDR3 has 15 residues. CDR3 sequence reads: CATSSQMASNYGYTF. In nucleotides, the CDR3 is TGTGCCACCAGCAGCCAGATGGCCTCTAACTATGGCTACACCTTC.

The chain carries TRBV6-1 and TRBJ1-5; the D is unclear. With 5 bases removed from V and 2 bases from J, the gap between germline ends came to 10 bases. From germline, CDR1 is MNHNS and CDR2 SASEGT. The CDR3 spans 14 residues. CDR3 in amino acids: CASSLERGNQPQHF. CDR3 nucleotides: TGTGCCAGCAGTCTGGAGCGGGGCAATCAGCCCCAGCATTTT.

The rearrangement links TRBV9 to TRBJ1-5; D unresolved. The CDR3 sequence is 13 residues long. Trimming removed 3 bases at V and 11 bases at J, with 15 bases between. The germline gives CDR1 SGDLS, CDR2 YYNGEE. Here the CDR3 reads CASSEGGSSAQHF. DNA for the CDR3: TGTGCCAGCAGCGAGGGAGGATCGTCAGCCCAGCATTTT.

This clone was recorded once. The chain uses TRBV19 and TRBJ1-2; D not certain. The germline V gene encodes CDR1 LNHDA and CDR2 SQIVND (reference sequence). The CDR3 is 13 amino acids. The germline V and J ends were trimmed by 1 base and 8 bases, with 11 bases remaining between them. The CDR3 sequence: CASSIGQASGYTF. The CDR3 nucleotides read TGTGCCAGTAGTATAGGGCAGGCCTCAGGCTACACCTTC.

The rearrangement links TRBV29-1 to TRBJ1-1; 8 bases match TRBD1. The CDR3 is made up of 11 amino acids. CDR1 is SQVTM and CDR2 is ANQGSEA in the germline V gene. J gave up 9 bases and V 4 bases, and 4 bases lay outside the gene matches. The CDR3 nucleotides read TGCAGCGTTGGACAGGGGCTAAAAGCTTTCTTT. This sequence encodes CSVGQGLKAFF.

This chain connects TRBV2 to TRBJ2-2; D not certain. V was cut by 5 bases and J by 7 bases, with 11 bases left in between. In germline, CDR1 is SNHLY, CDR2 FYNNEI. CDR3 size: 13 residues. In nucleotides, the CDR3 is TGTGCCAGCAGTATTAAGGTCAACGGGGAGCTGTTTTTT. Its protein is CASSIKVNGELFF.

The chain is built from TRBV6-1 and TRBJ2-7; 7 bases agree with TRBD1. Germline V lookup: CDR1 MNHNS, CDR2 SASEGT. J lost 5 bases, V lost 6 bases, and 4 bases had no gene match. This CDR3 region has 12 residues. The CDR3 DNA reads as TGTGCCAGCAGAAGGGACAGCCACGAGCAGTACTTC. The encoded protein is CASRRDSHEQYF.

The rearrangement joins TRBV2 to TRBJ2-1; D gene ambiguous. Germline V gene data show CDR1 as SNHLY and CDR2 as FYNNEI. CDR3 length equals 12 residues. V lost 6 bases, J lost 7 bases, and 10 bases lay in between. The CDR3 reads CASREQRNEQFF. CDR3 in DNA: TGTGCCAGCAGGGAACAGAGAAATGAGCAGTTCTTC.

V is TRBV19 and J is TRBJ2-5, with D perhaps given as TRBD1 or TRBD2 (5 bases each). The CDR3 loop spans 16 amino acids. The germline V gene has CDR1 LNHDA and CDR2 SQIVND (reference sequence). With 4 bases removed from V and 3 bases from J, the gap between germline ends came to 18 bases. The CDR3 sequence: CASSTIPPGTEETQYF. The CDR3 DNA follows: TGTGCCAGTAGTACTATTCCCCCGGGGACGGAAGAGACCCAGTACTTC.

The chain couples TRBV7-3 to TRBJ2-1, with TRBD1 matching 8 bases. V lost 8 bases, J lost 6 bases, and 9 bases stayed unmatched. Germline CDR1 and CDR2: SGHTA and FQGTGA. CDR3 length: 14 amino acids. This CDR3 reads CASSPGQGLNEQFF. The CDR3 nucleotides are TGTGCCAGCTCCCCCGGACAGGGTCTCAATGAGCAGTTCTTC.

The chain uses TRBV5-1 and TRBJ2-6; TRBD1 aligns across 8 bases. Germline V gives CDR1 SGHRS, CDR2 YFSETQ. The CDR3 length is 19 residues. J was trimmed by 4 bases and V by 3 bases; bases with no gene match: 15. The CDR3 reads CASSSVGAIQGAGANVLTF. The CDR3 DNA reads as TGCGCCAGCAGCTCAGTGGGAGCTATTCAGGGGGCCGGGGCCAACGTCCTGACTTTC. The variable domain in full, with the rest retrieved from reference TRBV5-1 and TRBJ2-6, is KAGVTQTPRYLIKTRGQQVTLSCSPISGHRSVSWYQQTPGQGLQFLFEYFSETQRNKGNFPGRFSGRQFSNSRSEMNVSTLELGDSALYLCASSSVGAIQGAGANVLTFGAGSRLTVL.

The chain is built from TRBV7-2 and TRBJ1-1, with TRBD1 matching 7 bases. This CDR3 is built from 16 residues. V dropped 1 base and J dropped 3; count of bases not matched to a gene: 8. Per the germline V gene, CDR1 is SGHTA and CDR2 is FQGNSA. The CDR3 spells CASSLVSGGRDTEAFF. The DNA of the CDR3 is TGTGCCAGCAGCTTAGTTTCAGGGGGGCGGGACACTGAAGCTTTCTTT.

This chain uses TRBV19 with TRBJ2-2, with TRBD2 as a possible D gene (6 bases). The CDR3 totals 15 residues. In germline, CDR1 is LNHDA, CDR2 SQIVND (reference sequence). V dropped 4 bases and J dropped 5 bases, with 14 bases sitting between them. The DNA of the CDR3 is TGTGCCAGTAGTACTCCGGGCGGGGTAACCGGGGAGCTGTTTTTT. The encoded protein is CASSTPGGVTGELFF.

CDR3 amino acids: CASSYSLFQETQYF. The CDR3 DNA follows: TGTGCCAGCAGTTACTCACTGTTCCAAGAGACCCAGTACTTC. This chain uses TRBV6-5 with TRBJ2-5; D remains unclear. With 0 bases removed from V and 1 base from J, the gap between germline ends came to 6 bases. Germline loops: CDR1 MNHEY, CDR2 SVGAGI. CDR3 length equals 14 residues.

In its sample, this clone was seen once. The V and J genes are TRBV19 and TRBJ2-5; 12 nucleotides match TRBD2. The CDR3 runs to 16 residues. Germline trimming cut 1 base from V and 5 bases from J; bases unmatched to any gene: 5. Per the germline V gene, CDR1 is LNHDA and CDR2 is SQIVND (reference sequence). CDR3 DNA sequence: TGTGCCAGTAGTATAGGGGCTAGCGGGAGGGCCGAGACCCAGTACTTC. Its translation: CASSIGASGRAETQYF.

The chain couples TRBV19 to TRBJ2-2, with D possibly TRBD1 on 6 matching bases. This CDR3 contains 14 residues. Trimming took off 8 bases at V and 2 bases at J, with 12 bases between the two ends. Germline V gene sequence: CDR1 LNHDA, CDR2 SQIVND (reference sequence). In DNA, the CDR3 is TGTGCCAGTCTTAGGGACACTAACACCGGGGAGCTGTTTTTT. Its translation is CASLRDTNTGELFF.

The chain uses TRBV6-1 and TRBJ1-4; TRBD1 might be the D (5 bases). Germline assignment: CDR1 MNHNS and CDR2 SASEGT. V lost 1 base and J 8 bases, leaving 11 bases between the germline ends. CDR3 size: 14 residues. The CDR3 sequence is CASSEVRGSEKLFF. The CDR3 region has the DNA TGTGCCAGCAGTGAAGTTAGGGGAAGCGAAAAACTGTTTTTT.